This TCR beta chain is from a study of shared clonotypes between healthy human individuals. CD4+ cells underwent separation, giving CD45RA+ naive and CD45RA-negative memory subsets. The CDR3 covers 17 residues. CDR1 and CDR2 (germline): MNHNS, SASEGT. Trimming removed 3 bases from V and 3 bases from J, with 18 bases in between. Repertoires were generated with immunoSEQ multiplex PCR, while TCRdb's copy carries only in-frame clones and drops some. The sample contains fewer than 1.8 million clones, approximately 98.5% of which appear only once. The chain recombines TRBV6-1 with TRBJ2-1; no clear D gene. The receptor's source is a man aged 30 to 45 in good health. Sequenced sample: naive CD4+ T cells sorted from blood. Subset here: CD45RA+ positively selected. CDR3 protein: CASSDNWDPGYYNEQFF. CDR3 coding DNA: TGTGCCAGCAGTGACAATTGGGATCCGGGCTACTACAATGAGCAGTTCTTC.